This T cell receptor beta chain was documented in a study of shared clonotypes between healthy human individuals. The authors divided CD4+ cells into CD45RA+ naive and CD45RA-negative memory subsets. Around 30,000 T cell genomes (approximately 180 ng DNA) went into each sorted-subset replicate. Produced via immunoSEQ multiplex PCR; TCRdb's table is partial and in-frame only. The sample yields 150,000 to 200,000 clones, approximately 61% seen once. CDR1 and CDR2 from the germline V gene are LNHDA and SQIVND (reference sequence). Trimming took off 3 bases at V and 0 bases at J, with 14 bases between the two ends. This CDR3 has 16 residues.

V gene TRBV19 combines with J gene TRBJ1-1; D is unresolved. The sequenced sample consisted of memory CD4+ T cells sorted from blood. Subset defined: CD45RA-negative fraction. The origin of this receptor is a man in his thirties or forties in good health. The CDR3 protein is CASSILPAIMNTEAFF. In DNA form, the CDR3 reads TGTGCCAGTAGTATCTTGCCCGCGATTATGAACACTGAAGCTTTCTTT. Combining the CDR3 with reference TRBV19 and TRBJ1-1 gives the whole variable domain DGGITQSPKYLFRKEGQNVTLSCEQNLNHDAMYWYRQDPGQGLRLIYYSQIVNDFQKGDIAEGYSVSREKKESFPLTVTSAQKNPTAFYLCASSILPAIMNTEAFFGQGTRLTVV.